This T cell receptor beta chain originates from a study of T-cell reconstitution after alpha-beta-depleted transplantation in children. Construction of the TCRbeta library involved unique molecular identifiers. TCRdb reprocessed the PCR reads with MiXCR, giving one entry per CDR3 protein. Seen here are under 300,000 distinct CDR3 sequences, 11% observed once, and the top ten hold 23%. The CDR3 is 17 amino acids. CDR1 is MDHEN, CDR2 SYDVKM, per germline. V dropped 6 bases and J dropped 1 base, with 19 bases sitting between them. The sequencing used peripheral blood, collected 180 days after TCRalphabeta/CD19-depleted stem cell transplant. The chain recombines TRBV28 with TRBJ2-4; maybe TRBD2 (6 bases). This TCR derives from a male patient under 10 years old who had a stem cell transplant for chronic granulomatous disease, so the T cells may come from the graft donor. DNA for the CDR3: TGTGCCAGCAGCCTGTGGGTGAGCGGGCCTGCCAAAAACATTCAGTACTTC. It codes for CASSLWVSGPAKNIQYF. Full variable domain (remainder filled in from reference TRBV28 and TRBJ2-4): DVKVTQSSRYLVKRTGEKVFLECVQDMDHENMFWYRQDPGLGLRLIYFSYDVKMKEKGDIPEGYSVSREKKERFSLILESASTNQTSMYLCASSLWVSGPAKNIQYFGAGTRLSVL.